This T cell receptor beta chain is drawn from a study of CD4+ T cells in melanoma. Study results and caveats: CD8+ T cell, macrophage and B cell function reportedly correlated with neoantigen-specific CD4+ T cells.

V lost 6 bases and J 1 base, leaving 13 bases between the germline ends. CDR3 length: 14 residues. Turning to this clone: Its specificity is unknown.

Data came from immunoSEQ multiplex PCR; TCRdb stores just in-frame clones and leaves some out. The sample has 15,000 or so clones; 65% to 85% are singletons. The TCR originated in a human donor with melanoma. The sample comprised cells from a culture (not recorded whether cultured in vitro). The rearrangement uses TRBV5-3 and TRBJ1-1, with D unclear. TRBV5-3 is assigned to the ORF class and has an uncertain function. The CDR3 region has the DNA TGTGCCAGAACCCCTGGGAACGAGAACACTGAAGCTTTCTTT. Its protein is CARTPGNENTEAFF.